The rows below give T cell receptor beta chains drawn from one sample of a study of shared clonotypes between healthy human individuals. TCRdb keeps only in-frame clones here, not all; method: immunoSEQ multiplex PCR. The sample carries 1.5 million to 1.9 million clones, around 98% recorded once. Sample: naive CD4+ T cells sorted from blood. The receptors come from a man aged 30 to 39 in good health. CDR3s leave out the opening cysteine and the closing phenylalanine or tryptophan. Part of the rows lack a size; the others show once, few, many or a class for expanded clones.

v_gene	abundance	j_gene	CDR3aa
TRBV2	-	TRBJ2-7	ASRTSGRASYEQY
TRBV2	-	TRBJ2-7	ASSSGTPGEQY
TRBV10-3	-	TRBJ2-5	AISESPRAGNWGTQY
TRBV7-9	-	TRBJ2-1	ASSLRVNNEQF
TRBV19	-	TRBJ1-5	ASSTKGGFGQPQH
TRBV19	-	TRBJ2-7	ASSPWGTVLYEQY
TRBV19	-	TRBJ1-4	ASSILPTNEKLF
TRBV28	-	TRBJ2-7	ASSFGGTANYEQY
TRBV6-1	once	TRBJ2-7	ASSEAGRGYEQY
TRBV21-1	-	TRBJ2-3	ASLISGQYTDTQY
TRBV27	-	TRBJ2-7	ASSTRGQGAHEQY
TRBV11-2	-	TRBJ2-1	ASSLERLAGGNEQF
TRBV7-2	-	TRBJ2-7	ASSPNRGSYEQY
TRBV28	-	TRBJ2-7	ASRLSGNEQY
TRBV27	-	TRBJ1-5	ASSLSTVNNQPQH
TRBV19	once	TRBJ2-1	ASSIGNQRDEQF